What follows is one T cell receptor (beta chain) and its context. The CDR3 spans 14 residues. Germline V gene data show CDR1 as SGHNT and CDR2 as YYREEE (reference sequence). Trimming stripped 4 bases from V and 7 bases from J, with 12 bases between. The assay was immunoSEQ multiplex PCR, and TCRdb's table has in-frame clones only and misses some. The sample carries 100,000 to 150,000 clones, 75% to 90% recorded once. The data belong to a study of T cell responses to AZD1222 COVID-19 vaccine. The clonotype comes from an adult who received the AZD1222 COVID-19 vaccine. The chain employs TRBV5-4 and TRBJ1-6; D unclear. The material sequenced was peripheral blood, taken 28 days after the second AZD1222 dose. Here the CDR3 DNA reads TGTGCCAGCAGCCTCGTCGGATCGAATTCACCCCTCCACTTT. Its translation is CASSLVGSNSPLHF. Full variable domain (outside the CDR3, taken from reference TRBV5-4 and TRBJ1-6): ETGVTQSPTHLIKTRGQQVTLRCSSQSGHNTVSWYQQALGQGPQFIFQYYREEENGRGNFPPRFSGLQFPNYSSELNVNALELDDSALYLCASSLVGSNSPLHFGNGTRLTVT.